This TCR beta chain was retrieved from a study of a mutant IDH1 vaccine in newly diagnosed glioma. At the level of the study: Pretreatment consisted of radiotherapy, temozolomide, or both, with most receiving both. Study-wide results and caveats: Detectable vaccine-induced immune responses arose in 80% to 95% of patients. Pseudoprogression appeared independent of alterations in top peripheral clonotypes.

Germline V gene lookup returns CDR1 SEHNR and CDR2 FQNEAQ (reference sequence). V was clipped by 1 base and J by 2 bases, with 11 bases between them. This CDR3 is built from 15 residues. As regards this clone: What it binds is not known.

Assay used: immunoSEQ multiplex PCR; TCRdb lists only in-frame clones, some missing. The repertoire has 35,000 to 45,000 clones, roughly 76% of them found once; the top ten carry 12%. Time point specified: week 5, during vaccination. Each vaccine dose was 300 ug of mutant IDH1 20-mer peptide, with topical imiquimod. The TCR originated in a man aged 45-65 years with glioma. The input for sequencing was PBMCs, taken from a glioma patient whose treatment included an IDH1 peptide vaccine. The rearrangement uses TRBV7-9 and TRBJ2-5; D unclear. The CDR3, as DNA: TGTGCCAGCAGCTTAGGGCTTTTCGGACAAGAGACCCAGTACTTC. It codes for CASSLGLFGQETQYF.